This record concerns one TCR beta chain sequence. The antigen remains undetermined. Germline lookup yields CDR1 LGHNA and CDR2 YSLEER. The V gene end was trimmed by 0 bases and the J gene end by 4 bases; junction bases not matched to a gene: 5. The CDR3 contains 16 residues. The data belong to a study of T cells after yellow fever vaccination. Study as a whole: Preparation of the low-cell-number fractions used SMART-Seq v4 Ultra Low Input.

Template switching by 5'RACE produced TCR cDNA, adding a universal primer site and UMIs. TCRdb independently ran MiXCR on the 5' RACE reads; one entry per CDR3 protein. This sample has 500,000 to 550,000 distinct CDR3 sequences, with roughly 22% found just once. Overall study findings and caveats: Within FACS-sorted repertoires, abundant clonotypes contaminating from the bulk population could be present.

This TCR derives from a man between 18 and 29 years old who received the YFV17D yellow fever vaccine. The gene calls are TRBV4-3 and TRBJ2-1, with 8 positions matching TRBD2. The sample was PBMCs, taken less than 25 days after the first yellow fever vaccination. CDR3 amino acids: CASSQDPGGGYNEQFF. The CDR3 DNA follows: TGCGCCAGCAGCCAAGATCCCGGGGGGGGGTACAATGAGCAGTTCTTC.